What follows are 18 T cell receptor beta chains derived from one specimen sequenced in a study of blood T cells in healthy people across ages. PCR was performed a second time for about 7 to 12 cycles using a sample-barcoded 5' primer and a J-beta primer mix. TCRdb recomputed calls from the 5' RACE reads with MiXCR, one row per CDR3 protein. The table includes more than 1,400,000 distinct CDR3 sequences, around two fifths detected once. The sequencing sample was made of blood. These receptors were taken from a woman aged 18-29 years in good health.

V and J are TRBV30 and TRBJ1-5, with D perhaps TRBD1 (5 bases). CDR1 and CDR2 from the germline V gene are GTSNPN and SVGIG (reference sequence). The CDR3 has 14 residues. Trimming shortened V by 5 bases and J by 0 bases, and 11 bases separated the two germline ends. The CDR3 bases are TGTGCCTGGTCAGTGGGGGTTAGCAATCAGCCCCAGCATTTT. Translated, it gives CAWSVGVSNQPQHF.

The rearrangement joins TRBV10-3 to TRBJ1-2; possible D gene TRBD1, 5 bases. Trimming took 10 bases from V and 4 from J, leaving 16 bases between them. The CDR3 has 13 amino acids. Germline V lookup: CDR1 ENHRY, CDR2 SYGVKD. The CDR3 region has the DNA TGTGCCAGCCTGGGCGACAGCCTCTATGGCTACACCTTC. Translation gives CASLGDSLYGYTF.

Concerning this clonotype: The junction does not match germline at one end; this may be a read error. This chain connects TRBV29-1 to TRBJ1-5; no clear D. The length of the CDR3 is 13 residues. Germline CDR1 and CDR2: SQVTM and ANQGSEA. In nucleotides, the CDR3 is TGCAGCGTTGAAGAGGCCCCTAATCAGCCCCGGCATTTT. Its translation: CSVEEAPNQPRHF.

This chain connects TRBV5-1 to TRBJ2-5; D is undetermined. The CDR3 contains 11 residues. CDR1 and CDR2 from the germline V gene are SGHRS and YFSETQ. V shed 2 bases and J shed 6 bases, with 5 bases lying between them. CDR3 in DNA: TGCGCCAGCAGCTTAGAGCAGACCCAGTACTTC. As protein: CASSLEQTQYF.

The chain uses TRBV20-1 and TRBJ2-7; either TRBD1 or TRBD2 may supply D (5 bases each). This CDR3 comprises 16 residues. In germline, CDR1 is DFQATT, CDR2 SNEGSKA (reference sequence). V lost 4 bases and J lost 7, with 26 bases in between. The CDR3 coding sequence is TGCAGTGCTACCGCGACGGGGCCGAGCTCCTACAATGAGCAGTACTTC. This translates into CSATATGPSSYNEQYF.

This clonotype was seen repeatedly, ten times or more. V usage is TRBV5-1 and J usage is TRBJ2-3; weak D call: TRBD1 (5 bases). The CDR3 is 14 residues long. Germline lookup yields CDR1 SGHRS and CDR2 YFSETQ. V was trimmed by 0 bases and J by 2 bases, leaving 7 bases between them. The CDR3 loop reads CASSLGQNTDTQYF. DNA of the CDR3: TGCGCCAGCAGCTTGGGACAGAACACAGATACGCAGTATTTT. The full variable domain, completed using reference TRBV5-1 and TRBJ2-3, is KAGVTQTPRYLIKTRGQQVTLSCSPISGHRSVSWYQQTPGQGLQFLFEYFSETQRNKGNFPGRFSGRQFSNSRSEMNVSTLELGDSALYLCASSLGQNTDTQYFGPGTRLTVL.

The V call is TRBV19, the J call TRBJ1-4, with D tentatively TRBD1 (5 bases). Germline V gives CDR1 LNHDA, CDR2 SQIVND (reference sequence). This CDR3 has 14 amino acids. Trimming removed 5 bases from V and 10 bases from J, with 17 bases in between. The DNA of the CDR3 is TGTGCCAGTAGTTGGGGCACTAAAGACGGAAAACTGTTTTTT. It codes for CASSWGTKDGKLFF.

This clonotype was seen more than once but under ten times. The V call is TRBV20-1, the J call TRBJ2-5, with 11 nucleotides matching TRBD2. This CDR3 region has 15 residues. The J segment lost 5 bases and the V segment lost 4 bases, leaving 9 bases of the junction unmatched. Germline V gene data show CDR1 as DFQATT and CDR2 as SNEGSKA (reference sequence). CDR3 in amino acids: CSATTGLAGGETQYF. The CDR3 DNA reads TGCAGTGCTACGACCGGACTAGCGGGCGGCGAGACCCAGTACTTC.

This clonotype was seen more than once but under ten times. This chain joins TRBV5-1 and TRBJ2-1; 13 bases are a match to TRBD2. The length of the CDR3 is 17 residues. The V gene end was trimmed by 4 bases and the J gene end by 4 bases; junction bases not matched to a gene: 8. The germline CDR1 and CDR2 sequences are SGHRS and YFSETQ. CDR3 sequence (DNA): TGCGCCAGCAGCCCAAAACTAGCGGGAGGGCCGTACAATGAGCAGTTCTTC. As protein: CASSPKLAGGPYNEQFF.

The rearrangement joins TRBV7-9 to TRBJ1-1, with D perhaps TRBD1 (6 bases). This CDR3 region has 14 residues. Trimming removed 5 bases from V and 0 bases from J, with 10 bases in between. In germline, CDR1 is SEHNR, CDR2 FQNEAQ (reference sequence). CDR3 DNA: TGTGCCAGCAGCAAGGACAGTATGAACACTGAAGCTTTCTTT. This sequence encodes CASSKDSMNTEAFF.

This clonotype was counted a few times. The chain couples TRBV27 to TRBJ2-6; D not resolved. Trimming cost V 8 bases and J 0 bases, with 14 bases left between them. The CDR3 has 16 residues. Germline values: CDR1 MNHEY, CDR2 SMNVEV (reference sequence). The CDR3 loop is CASGEESYSGANVLTF. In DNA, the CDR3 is TGTGCCAGCGGTGAGGAGAGTTACTCTGGGGCCAACGTCCTGACTTTC.

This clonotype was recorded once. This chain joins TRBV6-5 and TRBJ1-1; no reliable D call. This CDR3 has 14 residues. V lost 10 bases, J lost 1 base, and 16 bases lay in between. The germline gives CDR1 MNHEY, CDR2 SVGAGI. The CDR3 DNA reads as TGTGCCACGAGGGTTGCCCGGGAGAACACTGAAGCTTTCTTT. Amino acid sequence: CATRVARENTEAFF.

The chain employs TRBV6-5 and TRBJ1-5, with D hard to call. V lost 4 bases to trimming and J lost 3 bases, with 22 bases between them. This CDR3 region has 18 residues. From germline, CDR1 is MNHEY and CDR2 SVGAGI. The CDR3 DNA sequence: TGTGCCAGCAGTTCCCTTCTTGTCCCCAGTTCAGTCAATCAGCCCCAGCATTTT. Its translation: CASSSLLVPSSVNQPQHF.

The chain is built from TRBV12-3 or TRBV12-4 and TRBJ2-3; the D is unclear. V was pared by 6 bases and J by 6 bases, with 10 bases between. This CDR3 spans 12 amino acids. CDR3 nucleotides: TGTGCCAGCAGACCCCTGCGGGATACGCAGTATTTT. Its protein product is CASRPLRDTQYF.

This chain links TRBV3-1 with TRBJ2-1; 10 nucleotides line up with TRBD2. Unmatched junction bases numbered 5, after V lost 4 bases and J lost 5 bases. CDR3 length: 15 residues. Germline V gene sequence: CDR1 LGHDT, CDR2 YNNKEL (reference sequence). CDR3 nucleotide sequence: TGTGCCAGCAGCCCAGCGGGAGGGCCCGACAATGAGCAGTTCTTC. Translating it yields CASSPAGGPDNEQFF.

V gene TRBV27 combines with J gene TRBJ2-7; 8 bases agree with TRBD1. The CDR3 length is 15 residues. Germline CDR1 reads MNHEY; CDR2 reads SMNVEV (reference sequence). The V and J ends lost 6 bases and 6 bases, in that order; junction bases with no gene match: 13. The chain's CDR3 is CASRADRGKFGEQYF. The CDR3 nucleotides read TGTGCCAGCAGGGCCGACAGGGGTAAATTCGGCGAGCAGTACTTC.

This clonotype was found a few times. DNA of the CDR3: TGTGCCAGCCGAGCCCCGGGACAGGGGGCTTGGAATGAAAAACTGTTTTTT. It encodes CASRAPGQGAWNEKLFF. The chain carries TRBV27 and TRBJ1-4; 12 positions match TRBD1. Per the germline V gene, CDR1 is MNHEY and CDR2 is SMNVEV (reference sequence). V was clipped by 8 bases and J by 5 bases; unmatched bases: 12. The length of the CDR3 is 17 residues.

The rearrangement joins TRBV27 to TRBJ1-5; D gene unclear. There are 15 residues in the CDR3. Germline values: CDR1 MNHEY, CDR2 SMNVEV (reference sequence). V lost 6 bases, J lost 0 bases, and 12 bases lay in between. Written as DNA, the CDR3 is TGTGCCAGCAGCGGACGGAGATTTAGCAATCAGCCCCAGCATTTT. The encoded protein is CASSGRRFSNQPQHF.